Shown below are 20 T cell receptor beta chains from a single sample sequenced in a study of cytomegalovirus exposure and HLA in healthy donors. Amplification used 60 Vbeta primers and 13 Jbeta primers. Some clones are missing from TCRdb's copy, which holds only in-frame ones; the method was immunoSEQ multiplex PCR. The table has around 94,000 clones, over 60% seen once; the top ten hold 3% to 5%. Sequencing input: PBMCs. Every receptor here comes from a man aged 25 to 45 in good health and CMV-seronegative.

The chain recombines TRBV25-1 with TRBJ2-7, with 7 bases aligning to TRBD1. Per germline, CDR1 MGHDK and CDR2 SYGVNS. V lost 7 bases, J lost 1 base, and 10 bases stayed unmatched. This CDR3 contains 15 residues. This CDR3 reads CASNGGQSGSYEQYF. The CDR3, as DNA: TGTGCCAGCAATGGGGGACAGTCCGGGTCCTACGAGCAGTACTTC.

The chain links TRBV6-5 to TRBJ1-2; TRBD1 is a possible D gene (5 bases). Trimming left V 4 bases short and J 4 bases short, with 13 bases between. Germline V gene data show CDR1 as MNHEY and CDR2 as SVGAGI. CDR3 size: 14 residues. In nucleotides, the CDR3 is TGTGCCAGCAGTTTGGCGGGGCAGGGCTATGGCTACACCTTC. Translated: CASSLAGQGYGYTF.

This sequence joins TRBV6-5 and TRBJ2-5; 10 bases agree with TRBD1. TRBJ2-7 explains the end of the DNA better; the J call may be wrong. This CDR3 is 14 amino acids long. Germline lookup yields CDR1 MNHEY and CDR2 SVGAGI. The CDR3 nucleotides are TGTGCCAGTACAACCGGGACAGGGGTAGACGAGCAGTACTTC. Its protein product is CASTTGTGVDEQYF.

The chain carries TRBV5-1 and TRBJ2-1, with 7 bases that match TRBD2. Losses at the gene ends were 7 bases for V and 0 bases for J; bases not matched to a gene: 7. The germline V gene encodes CDR1 SGHRS and CDR2 YFSETQ. This CDR3 has 15 residues. CDR3 bases: TGCGCCAGCCTCCGACCGGGGGGCTCCTACAATGAGCAGTTCTTC. As protein: CASLRPGGSYNEQFF.

The V and J genes are TRBV29-1 and TRBJ2-7, with D maybe TRBD1 (5 bases). Trimming took off 4 bases at V and 1 base at J, with 14 bases between the two ends. Germline CDR1 is SQVTM and CDR2 is ANQGSEA. The CDR3 is 14 residues long. CDR3 in DNA: TGCAGCGTTGGGACAATTCTAGGGTCCTACGAGCAGTACTTC. Amino acids: CSVGTILGSYEQYF.

This chain uses TRBV19 with TRBJ1-1; 9 bases agree with TRBD1. The CDR3 sequence is 16 residues long. The germline V gene encodes CDR1 LNHDA and CDR2 SQIVND (reference sequence). V lost 9 bases, J lost 1 base, and 12 bases stayed unmatched. The chain's CDR3 is CASLITPGQGNTEAFF. The CDR3 DNA follows: TGTGCCAGCCTAATAACACCGGGACAGGGGAACACTGAAGCTTTCTTT. Using reference TRBV19 and TRBJ1-1 for the parts outside the CDR3, the full variable domain is DGGITQSPKYLFRKEGQNVTLSCEQNLNHDAMYWYRQDPGQGLRLIYYSQIVNDFQKGDIAEGYSVSREKKESFPLTVTSAQKNPTAFYLCASLITPGQGNTEAFFGQGTRLTVV.

This clone was seen only a few times. The chain combines TRBV11-2 with TRBJ2-7; TRBD2 matches at 12 bases. V lost 5 bases and J lost 6; bases outside the gene matches: 8. Germline V lookup: CDR1 SGHAT, CDR2 FQNNGV. The CDR3 has 15 residues. The CDR3 bases are TGTGCCAGCAGCCCTACCCTACTAGCGGGAGGCGAGCAGTACTTC. As protein: CASSPTLLAGGEQYF.

The chain couples TRBV27 to TRBJ2-6; unclear D gene. V lost 3 bases to trimming and J lost 0 bases, with 3 bases between them. This CDR3 spans 14 amino acids. CDR1 and CDR2 (germline): MNHEY, SMNVEV (reference sequence). The CDR3 region is CASSFSSGANVLTF. Written as DNA, the CDR3 is TGTGCCAGCAGTTTTAGCTCTGGGGCCAACGTCCTGACTTTC.

This chain links TRBV7-8 with TRBJ1-5; D is uncertain. Germline CDR1 reads SGHVS; CDR2 reads FQNEAQ. Trimming removed 4 bases at V and 0 bases at J, with 10 bases between. There are 15 residues in the CDR3. CDR3 loop: CASSSESYSNQPQHF. Written as DNA, the CDR3 is TGTGCCAGCAGCTCAGAATCTTATAGCAATCAGCCCCAGCATTTT.

V and J are TRBV11-1 and TRBJ1-2; maybe TRBD1 (6 bases). This CDR3 contains 19 residues. Germline CDR1 SGHAT, CDR2 FQDESV (reference sequence). The V end lost 5 bases, the J end lost 3 bases, and 28 bases lay between the germline ends. The CDR3 spells CASSPEGGRPQVVDYGYTF. CDR3 sequence (DNA): TGTGCCAGCAGCCCAGAAGGGGGAAGGCCACAGGTGGTTGACTATGGCTACACCTTC. The whole variable domain, remainder taken from reference TRBV11-1 and TRBJ1-2, is EAEVAQSPRYKITEKSQAVAFWCDPISGHATLYWYRQILGQGPELLVQFQDESVVDDSQLPKDRFSAERLKGVDSTLKIQPAELGDSAMYLCASSPEGGRPQVVDYGYTFGSGTRLTVV.

CDR3 bases: TGTGCCGCGGGACTTGGATCCTACGAGCAGTACTTC. Residues: CAAGLGSYEQYF. V usage is TRBV30 and J usage is TRBJ2-7, with D possibly being TRBD2 (6 bases). This CDR3 is built from 12 residues. CDR1 is GTSNPN and CDR2 is SVGIG in the germline V gene (reference sequence). The V and J ends lost 8 bases and 1 base respectively, with 12 bases between them.

The chain is built from TRBV27 and TRBJ1-1; 8 bases are shared with TRBD1. The CDR3 is 17 amino acids. Germline assignment: CDR1 MNHEY and CDR2 SMNVEV (reference sequence). V gave up 8 bases and J gave up 0 bases; unmatched junction bases: 14. CDR3 protein: CASRQGPHRTLNTEAFF. For the CDR3, the DNA is TGTGCCAGCCGACAGGGGCCCCACCGCACTTTGAACACTGAAGCTTTCTTT.

The rearrangement uses TRBV5-1 and TRBJ2-7, with a tentative D call TRBD1 (6 bases). Germline V CDR1 and CDR2: SGHRS, YFSETQ. The germline V and J ends were trimmed by 3 bases and 2 bases, with 12 bases remaining between them. CDR3 length equals 14 residues. As DNA, the CDR3 is TGCGCCAGCAGCTATACGGGACATCCCTACGAGCAGTACTTC. Its protein product is CASSYTGHPYEQYF.

The chain carries TRBV7-8 and TRBJ1-5; TRBD1 agrees at 7 bases. Trimming cost V 5 bases and J 2 bases; bases outside gene matches: 3. CDR1 is SGHVS, CDR2 FQNEAQ, per germline. This CDR3 has 14 amino acids. CDR3 in amino acids: CASSRTGGNQPQHF. The CDR3 DNA is TGTGCCAGCAGCCGAACAGGGGGCAATCAGCCCCAGCATTTT.

The chain recombines TRBV28 with TRBJ2-3; D is unresolved. The V and J ends lost 5 bases and 6 bases respectively, with 9 bases between them. From germline, CDR1 is MDHEN and CDR2 SYDVKM. The CDR3 spans 12 residues. This chain's CDR3 is CASSIIVDTQYF. In nucleotides, the CDR3 is TGTGCCAGCAGTATAATCGTTGATACGCAGTATTTT.

V and J are TRBV2 and TRBJ1-1; no definite D call. In germline, CDR1 is SNHLY, CDR2 FYNNEI. Trimming left V 2 bases short and J 1 base short, with 14 bases between. This CDR3 spans 16 amino acids. The CDR3 sequence: CASSEPVRLTNTEAFF. The CDR3 coding sequence is TGTGCCAGCAGTGAACCAGTCCGACTAACGAACACTGAAGCTTTCTTT.

The chain has TRBV25-1 and TRBJ2-7, with 7 nucleotides matching TRBD2. This CDR3 spans 16 amino acids. J gave up 3 bases and V 2 bases, and 10 bases lay outside the gene matches. Germline loops: CDR1 MGHDK, CDR2 SYGVNS. The CDR3 is CASSETPPAGDYEQYF. The CDR3 nucleotides are TGTGCCAGCAGTGAAACCCCCCCCGCGGGAGACTACGAGCAGTACTTC.

V usage is TRBV5-1 and J usage is TRBJ1-2, with D possibly being TRBD1 (6 bases). The CDR3 consists of 15 residues. Germline CDR1 and CDR2: SGHRS and YFSETQ. V was trimmed by 0 bases and J by 5 bases, leaving 14 bases between them. The CDR3 is CASSLDPGQIYGYTF. CDR3 in DNA: TGCGCCAGCAGCTTGGACCCGGGACAAATTTATGGCTACACCTTC.

The chain employs TRBV29-1 and TRBJ2-1; 10 nucleotides align to TRBD1. The CDR3 spans 16 residues. CDR1 SQVTM and CDR2 ANQGSEA come from the germline V gene. V was clipped by 0 bases and J by 6 bases; unmatched bases: 8. Here the CDR3 DNA reads TGCAGCGTTGAAGACGGCGGGACAGGGGTTTTCAATGAGCAGTTCTTC. Residues: CSVEDGGTGVFNEQFF.

The V gene is TRBV15, the J gene TRBJ1-3; D unclear. The ends were cut back, 0 bases at V and 0 bases at J, with 9 bases in the middle. Germline-derived CDR1 and CDR2 are LNHNV and YYDKDF (reference sequence). The CDR3 covers 16 residues. The CDR3: CATSRDTLSSGNTIYF. The CDR3 region has the DNA TGTGCCACCAGCAGAGATACGCTAAGCTCTGGAAACACCATATATTTT.